A single sample gave rise to the 23 T cell receptor beta chains below, sequenced in a study of cytomegalovirus exposure and HLA in healthy donors. TCRdb's copy holds only in-frame clones and misses some; the assay was immunoSEQ multiplex PCR. Among some 140,000 clones listed, approximately 86% were seen once. The sample was PBMCs. These receptors all come from a man aged 18 to 35 in good health and CMV-seropositive.

This chain joins TRBV7-9 and TRBJ2-1; 7 bases line up with TRBD2. The V gene's germline CDR1 is SEHNR and CDR2 FQNEAQ (reference sequence). With V trimmed by 2 bases and J by 0 bases, 1 base remained unmatched. The CDR3 is made up of 15 amino acids. CDR3 sequence (DNA): TGTGCCAGCAGCTTAAGCGGGGTCTCCTACAATGAGCAGTTCTTC. This encodes CASSLSGVSYNEQFF. Full variable domain (rest looked up from reference TRBV7-9 and TRBJ2-1): DTGVSQNPRHKITKRGQNVTFRCDPISEHNRLYWYRQTLGQGPEFLTYFQNEAQLEKSRLLSDRFSAERPKGSFSTLEIQRTEQGDSAMYLCASSLSGVSYNEQFFGPGTRLTVL.

On this clone itself: The sample holds other DNA sequences that translate to the same CDR3. This chain joins TRBV18 and TRBJ2-2; D unresolved. Germline CDR1 KGHSH, CDR2 LQKENI. Trimming shortened V by 3 bases and J by 0 bases, and 8 bases separated the two germline ends. CDR3 length: 15 amino acids. CDR3 loop: CASSPATANTGELFF. In DNA form, the CDR3 reads TGTGCCAGCTCACCGGCCACCGCGAACACCGGGGAGCTGTTTTTT.

The table lists this clone with a count of one. The rearrangement joins TRBV19 to TRBJ1-1; 12 positions agree with TRBD1. The CDR3 has 15 residues. V lost 5 bases and J lost 4; bases outside the gene matches: 5. The germline gives CDR1 LNHDA, CDR2 SQIVND (reference sequence). The CDR3 sequence is CASSHRDRGLTEAFF. CDR3 nucleotide sequence: TGTGCCAGTAGTCACCGGGACAGGGGGCTCACTGAAGCTTTCTTT.

This clone has more than one count but fewer than ten. V and J are TRBV7-3 and TRBJ1-2, with 9 bases that match TRBD1. This CDR3 comprises 13 residues. Germline CDR1 SGHTA, CDR2 FQGTGA. With 4 bases clipped from V and 8 bases from J, the junction kept 5 bases outside the gene matches. This chain's CDR3 is CASSSDRGQGYTF. The CDR3 DNA reads TGTGCCAGCAGCTCGGACAGGGGTCAGGGCTACACCTTC.

The chain has TRBV21-1 and TRBJ2-5; the tabulated D call, TRBD2, remains unverified against the DNA. TRBV21-1 is labeled a pseudogene. The CDR3 has 15 amino acids. The CDR3 region has the DNA TGTGCCAGCACCCCCCCCCGTCGGGGGGGTAAGACCCAGTACTTC. Translated: CASTPPRRGGKTQYF.

This clone was recorded a few times. The chain combines TRBV7-2 with TRBJ2-5, with D possibly being TRBD2 (6 bases). There are 15 residues in the CDR3. Germline loops: CDR1 SGHTA, CDR2 FQGNSA. Trimming took off 2 bases at V and 2 bases at J, with 12 bases between the two ends. The DNA of the CDR3 is TGTGCCAGCAGCTTATCCGCGGGGCGACAAGAGACCCAGTACTTC. This translates into CASSLSAGRQETQYF.

The chain couples TRBV7-2 to TRBJ2-7; D unclear. CDR3 length: 14 amino acids. CDR1 is SGHTA and CDR2 is FQGNSA in the germline V gene. V was clipped by 1 base and J by 4 bases, with 11 bases between them. The CDR3 region has the DNA TGTGCCAGCAGCTTAGATACTCTCGAGTACGAGCAGTACTTC. Amino acids: CASSLDTLEYEQYF.

The chain is built from TRBV6-5 and TRBJ2-5; 8 bases agree with TRBD2. With V trimmed by 10 bases and J by 4 bases, 11 bases remained unmatched. The CDR3 has 14 amino acids. CDR1 is MNHEY and CDR2 is SVGAGI in the germline V gene. CDR3 nucleotides: TGTGCCACCCGTAGCGGGGTAGGAGTAGAGACCCAGTACTTC. Translating it yields CATRSGVGVETQYF.

The V call is TRBV27, the J call TRBJ1-2; tentative D call: TRBD1 (6 bases). The length of the CDR3 is 15 residues. V was trimmed by 3 bases and J by 2 bases, leaving 13 bases between them. Germline CDR1 MNHEY, CDR2 SMNVEV (reference sequence). CDR3: CASSFGQLDNYGYTF. For the CDR3, the DNA is TGTGCCAGCAGTTTTGGACAGCTCGACAACTATGGCTACACCTTC.

This chain joins TRBV5-6 and TRBJ2-7; 11 bases align to TRBD1. This CDR3 is 13 amino acids long. The V gene end was trimmed by 6 bases and the J gene end by 6 bases; junction bases not matched to a gene: 5. Germline V lookup: CDR1 SGHDT, CDR2 YYEEEE. CDR3 sequence reads: CASTGQGASEQYF. The CDR3 DNA sequence: TGTGCCAGCACCGGACAGGGGGCGTCCGAGCAGTACTTC.

The chain combines TRBV9 with TRBJ2-1, with TRBD2 as a possible D gene (6 bases). The germline CDR1 and CDR2 sequences are SGDLS and YYNGEE. The CDR3 covers 18 residues. Trimming cost V 0 bases and J 5 bases, with 21 bases left between them. This chain's CDR3 is CASSVATGMGGKNNEQFF. In DNA, the CDR3 is TGTGCCAGCAGCGTAGCTACGGGGATGGGCGGGAAGAACAATGAGCAGTTCTTC.

The V and J genes are TRBV6-5 and TRBJ1-6, with 7 bases identical to TRBD1. The CDR3 runs to 15 residues. J lost 5 bases, V lost 2 bases, and 3 bases had no gene match. Germline loops: CDR1 MNHEY, CDR2 SVGAGI. CDR3 in amino acids: CASSYEGANNSPLHF. The CDR3 nucleotides are TGTGCCAGCAGTTACGAGGGGGCAAATAATTCACCCCTCCACTTT.

The rearrangement uses TRBV7-2 and TRBJ2-5, with a tentative D call TRBD2 (6 bases). The CDR3 loop spans 14 amino acids. Germline assignment: CDR1 SGHTA and CDR2 FQGNSA. Trimming took 2 bases from V and 3 from J, leaving 10 bases between them. CDR3 amino acids: CASSLQIAEETQYF. The CDR3 region has the DNA TGTGCCAGCAGCTTACAGATAGCGGAAGAGACCCAGTACTTC.

The chain carries TRBV7-2 and TRBJ1-4, with unresolved D. The CDR3 has 13 residues. Trimming cost V 5 bases and J 5 bases, with 9 bases left between them. In germline, CDR1 is SGHTA, CDR2 FQGNSA. Written as DNA, the CDR3 is TGTGCCAGCAGCCCCCGTATAAATGAAAAACTGTTTTTT. Protein sequence: CASSPRINEKLFF.

The chain links TRBV9 to TRBJ2-2, with 10 bases that match TRBD2. The ends lost 4 bases at V and 5 bases at J; junction bases unmatched: 5. Germline lookup yields CDR1 SGDLS and CDR2 YYNGEE. The CDR3 has 15 residues. Here the CDR3 reads CASSSQREGTGELFF. The CDR3, as DNA: TGTGCCAGCAGCTCTCAGCGGGAGGGGACCGGGGAGCTGTTTTTT.

The gene calls are TRBV15 and TRBJ2-7, with a possible D match to TRBD1 (6 bases). Between the trimmed V and J ends, which lost 3 bases and 6 bases, there was a span of 9 bases. The CDR3 totals 12 residues. Germline CDR1 is LNHNV and CDR2 is YYDKDF (reference sequence). Here the CDR3 reads CATSSWGLEQYF. DNA for the CDR3: TGTGCCACCAGCAGCTGGGGGCTCGAGCAGTACTTC.

The rearrangement uses TRBV2 and TRBJ1-3, with D perhaps TRBD1 (5 bases). CDR3 length: 15 residues. V was trimmed by 4 bases and J by 4 bases, leaving 14 bases between them. Looked up from germline, CDR1 is SNHLY and CDR2 is FYNNEI. The DNA for the CDR3 is TGTGCCAGCAGTGGACAGCTCTCAAAAGGAAACACCATATATTTT. It is translated as CASSGQLSKGNTIYF.

The chain carries TRBV10-3 and TRBJ2-3; 12 bases agree with TRBD2. CDR1 ENHRY and CDR2 SYGVKD come from the germline V gene. This CDR3 is built from 14 residues. Unmatched junction bases numbered 6, after V lost 10 bases and J lost 4 bases. CDR3 loop: CATSSGGAADTQYF. The DNA for the CDR3 is TGTGCCACCTCTAGCGGGGGGGCCGCAGATACGCAGTATTTT.

The genes are TRBV19 and TRBJ2-7; 12 bases match TRBD2. The CDR3 runs 15 residues. From germline, CDR1 is LNHDA and CDR2 SQIVND (reference sequence). J lost 5 bases, V lost 5 bases, and 7 bases had no gene match. The CDR3 here is CASSSRLAGDNEQYF. DNA of the CDR3: TGTGCCAGTAGTTCACGACTAGCGGGAGATAACGAGCAGTACTTC.

Only one count was recorded for this clone. The J gene is TRBJ1-2, the V gene TRBV5-4, with D possibly being TRBD1 (6 bases). Per the germline V gene, CDR1 is SGHNT and CDR2 is YYREEE (reference sequence). The CDR3 covers 14 residues. Trimming pared 4 bases from V and 4 bases from J, leaving 14 bases between. DNA for the CDR3: TGTGCCAGCAGCCGCCCTCAGGGGTCCTATGGCTACACCTTC. Translating gives CASSRPQGSYGYTF.

The rearrangement links TRBV18 to TRBJ1-4; D gene unclear. The V and J ends lost 1 base and 4 bases respectively, with 10 bases between them. Germline values: CDR1 KGHSH, CDR2 LQKENI. This CDR3 region has 15 residues. For the CDR3, the DNA is TGTGCCAGCTCACCACGTGGCAGCGATAATGAAAAACTGTTTTTT. Translation gives CASSPRGSDNEKLFF. Full variable domain (outside the CDR3, taken from reference TRBV18 and TRBJ1-4): NAGVMQNPRHLVRRRGQEARLRCSPMKGHSHVYWYRQLPEEGLKFMVYLQKENIIDESGMPKERFSAEFPKEGPSILRIQQVVRGDSAAYFCASSPRGSDNEKLFFGSGTQLSVL.

V and J are TRBV9 and TRBJ2-1; 9 positions match TRBD2. The V gene's germline CDR1 is SGDLS and CDR2 YYNGEE. The V gene end was trimmed by 0 bases and the J gene end by 3 bases; junction bases not matched to a gene: 4. The CDR3 is made up of 16 amino acids. The CDR3 loop reads CASSVASGGNYNEQFF. CDR3 DNA: TGTGCCAGCAGCGTAGCGAGCGGGGGGAACTACAATGAGCAGTTCTTC. Looking up the rest from reference TRBV9 and TRBJ2-1 gives the full variable domain: DSGVTQTPKHLITATGQRVTLRCSPRSGDLSVYWYQQSLDQGLQFLIQYYNGEERAKGNILERFSAQQFPDLHSELNLSSLELGDSALYFCASSVASGGNYNEQFFGPGTRLTVL.

This clone was found once. The chain joins TRBV9 to TRBJ1-5, with 11 bases matching TRBD1. The CDR3 is 15 amino acids. V trimming: 3 bases; J trimming: 6 bases; junction bases outside the gene matches: 5. Germline CDR1 and CDR2: SGDLS and YYNGEE. The CDR3 here is CASSAGQGAGQPQHF. The CDR3 nucleotides are TGTGCCAGCAGCGCCGGACAGGGGGCTGGTCAGCCCCAGCATTTT. Combining the CDR3 with reference TRBV9 and TRBJ1-5 gives the whole variable domain DSGVTQTPKHLITATGQRVTLRCSPRSGDLSVYWYQQSLDQGLQFLIQYYNGEERAKGNILERFSAQQFPDLHSELNLSSLELGDSALYFCASSAGQGAGQPQHFGDGTRLSIL.